Listed here is a single T cell receptor beta chain. The CDR3 covers 13 residues. Trimming removed 5 bases from V and 4 bases from J, with 12 bases in between. Germline CDR1 is SGHVS and CDR2 is FNYEAQ. Clones were sequenced by immunoSEQ multiplex PCR, and TCRdb holds only the in-frame ones, with some missing. The sample lists approximately 25,000 clones, roughly 96% occurring once. Sorting defined conventional CD4 T cells as CD4+CD127+. The data derive from a study of B cell selection in AIRE deficiency. The clonotype comes from a human donor in good health. The chain recombines TRBV7-6 with TRBJ2-7; D possibly matches TRBD1 or TRBD2 (5 bases each). Sample: CD4+CD127+ conventional T cells sorted from PBMCs. CDR3 sequence reads: CASSLTWGYEQYF. In DNA, the CDR3 is TGTGCCAGCAGCCTCACGTGGGGGTACGAGCAGTACTTC.